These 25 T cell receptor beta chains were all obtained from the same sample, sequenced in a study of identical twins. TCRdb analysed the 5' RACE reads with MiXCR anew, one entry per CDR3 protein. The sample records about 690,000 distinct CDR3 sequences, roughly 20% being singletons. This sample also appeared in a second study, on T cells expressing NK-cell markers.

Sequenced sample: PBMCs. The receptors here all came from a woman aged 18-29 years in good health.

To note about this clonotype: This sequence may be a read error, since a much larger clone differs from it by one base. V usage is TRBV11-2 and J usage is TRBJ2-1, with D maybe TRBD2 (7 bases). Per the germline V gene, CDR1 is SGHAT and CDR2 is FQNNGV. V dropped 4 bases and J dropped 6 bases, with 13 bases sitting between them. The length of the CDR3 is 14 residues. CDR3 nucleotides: TGTGCCAGCAGCTCCAAGGGAGGGGGCAATGAGCAGTTCTTC. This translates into CASSSKGGGNEQFF.

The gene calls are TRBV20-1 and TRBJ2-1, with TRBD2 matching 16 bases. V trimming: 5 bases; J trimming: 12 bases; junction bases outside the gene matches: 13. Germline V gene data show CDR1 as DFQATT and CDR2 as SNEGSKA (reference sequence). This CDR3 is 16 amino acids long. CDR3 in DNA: TGCAGTGCTGGGGGGACTAGCGGGAGGGTAATTGTGGGGCAGTTCTTC. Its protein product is CSAGGTSGRVIVGQFF.

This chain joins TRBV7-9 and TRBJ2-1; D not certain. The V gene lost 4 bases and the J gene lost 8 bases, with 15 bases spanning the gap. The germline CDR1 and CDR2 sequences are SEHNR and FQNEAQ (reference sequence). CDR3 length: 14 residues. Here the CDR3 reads CASSSSHQEYEQFF. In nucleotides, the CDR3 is TGTGCCAGCAGCTCGAGCCACCAGGAATATGAGCAGTTCTTC.

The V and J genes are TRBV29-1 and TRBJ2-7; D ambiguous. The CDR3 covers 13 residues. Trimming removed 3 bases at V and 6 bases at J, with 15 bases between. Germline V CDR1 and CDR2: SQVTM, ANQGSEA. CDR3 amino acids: CSVEDIQLAEQYF. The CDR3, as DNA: TGCAGCGTTGAGGATATACAGTTGGCCGAGCAGTACTTC.

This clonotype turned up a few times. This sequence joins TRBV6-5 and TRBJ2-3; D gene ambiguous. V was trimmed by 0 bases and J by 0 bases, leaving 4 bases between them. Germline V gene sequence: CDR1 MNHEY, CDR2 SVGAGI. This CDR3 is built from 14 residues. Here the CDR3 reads CASSYSFSTDTQYF. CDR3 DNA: TGTGCCAGCAGTTACTCATTCAGCACAGATACGCAGTATTTT.

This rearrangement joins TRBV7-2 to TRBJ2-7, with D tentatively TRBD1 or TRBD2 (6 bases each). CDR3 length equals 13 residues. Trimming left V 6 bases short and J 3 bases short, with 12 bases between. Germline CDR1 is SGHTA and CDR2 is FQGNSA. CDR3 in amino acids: CASSVGGHYEQYF. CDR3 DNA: TGTGCCAGCAGTGTCGGGGGCCACTACGAGCAGTACTTC.

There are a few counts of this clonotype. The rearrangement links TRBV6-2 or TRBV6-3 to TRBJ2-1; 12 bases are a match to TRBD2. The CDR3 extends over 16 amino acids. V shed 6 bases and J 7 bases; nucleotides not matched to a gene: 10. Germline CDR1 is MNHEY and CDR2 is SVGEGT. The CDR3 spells CASSRIGLAGYNEQFF. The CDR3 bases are TGTGCCAGCAGCCGGATCGGACTAGCGGGATATAATGAGCAGTTCTTC.

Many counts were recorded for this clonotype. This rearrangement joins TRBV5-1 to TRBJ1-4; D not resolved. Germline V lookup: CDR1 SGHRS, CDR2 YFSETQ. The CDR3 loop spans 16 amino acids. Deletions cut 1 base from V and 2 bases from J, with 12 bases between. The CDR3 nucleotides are TGCGCCAGCAGCTTGTACCCTTTTGCGACTAATGAAAAACTGTTTTTT. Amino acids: CASSLYPFATNEKLFF.

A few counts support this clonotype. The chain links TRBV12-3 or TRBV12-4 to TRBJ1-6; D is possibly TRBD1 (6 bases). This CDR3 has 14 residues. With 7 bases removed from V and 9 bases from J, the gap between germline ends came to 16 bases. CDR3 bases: TGTGCCAGCACCCTACAGGGTGAGGGTTCACCCCTCCACTTT. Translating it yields CASTLQGEGSPLHF.

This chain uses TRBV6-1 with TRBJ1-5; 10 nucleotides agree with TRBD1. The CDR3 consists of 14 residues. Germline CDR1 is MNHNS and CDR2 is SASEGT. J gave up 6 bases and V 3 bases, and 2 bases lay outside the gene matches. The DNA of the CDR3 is TGTGCCAGCAGTGAGACAGGGGGCGGTCAGCCCCAGCATTTT. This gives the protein CASSETGGGQPQHF.

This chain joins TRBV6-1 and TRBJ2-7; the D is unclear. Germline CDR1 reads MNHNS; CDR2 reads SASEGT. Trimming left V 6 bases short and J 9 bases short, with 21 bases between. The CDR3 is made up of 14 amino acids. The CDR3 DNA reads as TGTGCCAGCAGAAGGTCCCTCGAGATCCCGACGCAGTACTTC. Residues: CASRRSLEIPTQYF.

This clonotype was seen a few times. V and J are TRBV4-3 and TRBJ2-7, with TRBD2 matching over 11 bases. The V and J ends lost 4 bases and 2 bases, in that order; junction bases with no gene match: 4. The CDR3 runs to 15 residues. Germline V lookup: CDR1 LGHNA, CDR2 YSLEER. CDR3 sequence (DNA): TGCGCCAGCAGCCCTTTAGCGGGAGGGGCCTACGAGCAGTACTTC. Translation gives CASSPLAGGAYEQYF.

This CDR3 is CASSLVTSVADTQYF. The DNA for the CDR3 is TGTGCCAGCAGCTTAGTGACTAGCGTAGCAGATACGCAGTATTTT. The chain joins TRBV7-2 to TRBJ2-3, with 8 bases identical to TRBD2. V shed 1 base, J shed 4 bases, and the junction held 4 bases outside the gene matches. Germline lookup yields CDR1 SGHTA and CDR2 FQGNSA. The CDR3 consists of 15 residues.

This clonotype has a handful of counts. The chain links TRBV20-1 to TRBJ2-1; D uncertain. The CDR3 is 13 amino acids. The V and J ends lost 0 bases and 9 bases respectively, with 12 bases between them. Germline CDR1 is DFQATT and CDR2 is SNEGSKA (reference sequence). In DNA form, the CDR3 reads TGCAGTGCTAGAGACCCAGATTTACGTGAGCAGTTCTTC. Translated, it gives CSARDPDLREQFF.

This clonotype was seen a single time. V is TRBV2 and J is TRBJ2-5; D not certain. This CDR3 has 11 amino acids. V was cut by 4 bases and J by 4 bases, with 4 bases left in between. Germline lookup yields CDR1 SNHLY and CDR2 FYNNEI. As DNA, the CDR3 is TGTGCCAGCAGTGGACCAGAGACCCAGTACTTC. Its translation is CASSGPETQYF. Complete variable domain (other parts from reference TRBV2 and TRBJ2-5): EPEVTQTPSHQVTQMGQEVILRCVPISNHLYFYWYRQILGQKVEFLVSFYNNEISEKSEIFDDQFSVERPDGSNFTLKIRSTKLEDSAMYFCASSGPETQYFGPGTRLLVL.

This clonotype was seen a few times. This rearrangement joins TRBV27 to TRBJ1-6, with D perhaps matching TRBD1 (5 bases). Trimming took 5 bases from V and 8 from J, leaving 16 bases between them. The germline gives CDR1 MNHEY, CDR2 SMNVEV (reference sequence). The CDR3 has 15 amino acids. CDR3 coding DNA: TGTGCCAGCAGTGAAATGCGGGGGATAGATTCACCCCTCCACTTT. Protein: CASSEMRGIDSPLHF.

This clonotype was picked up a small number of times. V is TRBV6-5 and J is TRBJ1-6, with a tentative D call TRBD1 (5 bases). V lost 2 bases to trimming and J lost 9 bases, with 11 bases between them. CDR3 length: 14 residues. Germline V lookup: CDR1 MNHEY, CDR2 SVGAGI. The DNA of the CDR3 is TGTGCCAGCAGTTACGACCCCCAGGGTTCACCCCTCCACTTT. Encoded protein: CASSYDPQGSPLHF.

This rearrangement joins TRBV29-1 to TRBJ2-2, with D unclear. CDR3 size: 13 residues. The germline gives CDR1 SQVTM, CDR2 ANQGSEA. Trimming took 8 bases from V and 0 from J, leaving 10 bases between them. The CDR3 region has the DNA TGCAGCTGTTGGCAACCGAACACCGGGGAGCTGTTTTTT. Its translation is CSCWQPNTGELFF.

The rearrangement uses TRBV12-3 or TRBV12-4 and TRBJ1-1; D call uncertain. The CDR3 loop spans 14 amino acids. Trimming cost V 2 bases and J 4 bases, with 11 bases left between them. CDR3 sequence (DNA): TGTGCCAGCAGTTTAAGCCACGCGGTCACTGAAGCTTTCTTT. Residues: CASSLSHAVTEAFF.

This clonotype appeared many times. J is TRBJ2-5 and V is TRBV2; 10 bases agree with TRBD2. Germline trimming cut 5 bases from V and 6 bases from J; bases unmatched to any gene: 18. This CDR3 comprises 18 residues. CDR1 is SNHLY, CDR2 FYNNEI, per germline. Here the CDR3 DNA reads TGTGCCAGCAGTCCTAGCGGGAGACGCGCACGTAACAACCAGACCCAGTACTTC. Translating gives CASSPSGRRARNNQTQYF.

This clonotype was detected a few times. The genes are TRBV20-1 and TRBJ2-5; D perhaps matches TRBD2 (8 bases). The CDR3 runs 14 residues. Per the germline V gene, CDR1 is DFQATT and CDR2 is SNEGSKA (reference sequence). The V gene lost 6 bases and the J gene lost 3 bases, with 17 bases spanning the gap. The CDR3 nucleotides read TGCAGTGCGGGACAGCGGGGGTTAGAAGAGACCCAGTACTTC. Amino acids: CSAGQRGLEETQYF.

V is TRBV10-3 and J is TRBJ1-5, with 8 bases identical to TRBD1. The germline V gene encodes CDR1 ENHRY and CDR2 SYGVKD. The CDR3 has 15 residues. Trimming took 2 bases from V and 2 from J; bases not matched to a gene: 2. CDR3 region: CAISEATGGNQPQHF. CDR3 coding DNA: TGTGCCATCAGTGAGGCGACAGGGGGCAATCAGCCCCAGCATTTT.

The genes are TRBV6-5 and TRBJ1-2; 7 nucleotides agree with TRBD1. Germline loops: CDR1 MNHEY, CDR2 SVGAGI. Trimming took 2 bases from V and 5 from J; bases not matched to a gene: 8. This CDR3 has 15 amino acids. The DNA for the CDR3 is TGTGCCAGCAGTTACCCGGGAACAGGGGTTTATGGCTACACCTTC. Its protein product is CASSYPGTGVYGYTF.

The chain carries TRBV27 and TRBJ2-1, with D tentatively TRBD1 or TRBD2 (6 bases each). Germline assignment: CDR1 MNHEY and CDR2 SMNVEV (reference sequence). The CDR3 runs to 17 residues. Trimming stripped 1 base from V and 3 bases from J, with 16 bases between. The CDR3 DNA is TGTGCCAGCAGTTTATTGCCGACTAGGGGGATCTACAATGAGCAGTTCTTC. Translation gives CASSLLPTRGIYNEQFF.

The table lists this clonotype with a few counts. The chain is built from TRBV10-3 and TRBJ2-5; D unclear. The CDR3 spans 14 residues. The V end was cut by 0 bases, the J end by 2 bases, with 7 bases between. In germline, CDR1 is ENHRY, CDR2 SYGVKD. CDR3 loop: CAISESGQQETQYF. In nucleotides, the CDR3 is TGTGCCATCAGTGAGTCCGGGCAGCAAGAGACCCAGTACTTC.